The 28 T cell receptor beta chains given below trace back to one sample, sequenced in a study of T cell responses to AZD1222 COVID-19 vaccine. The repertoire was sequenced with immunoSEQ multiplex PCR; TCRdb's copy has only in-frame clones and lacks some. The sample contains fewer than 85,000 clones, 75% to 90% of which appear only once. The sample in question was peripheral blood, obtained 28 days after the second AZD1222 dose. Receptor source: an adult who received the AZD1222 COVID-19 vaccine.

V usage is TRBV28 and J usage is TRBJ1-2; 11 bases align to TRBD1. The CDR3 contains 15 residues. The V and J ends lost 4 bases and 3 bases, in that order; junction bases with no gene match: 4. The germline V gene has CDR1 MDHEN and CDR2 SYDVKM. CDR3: CASSSLGQGDYGYTF. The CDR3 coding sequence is TGTGCCAGCAGTTCATTGGGACAGGGGGACTATGGCTACACCTTC.

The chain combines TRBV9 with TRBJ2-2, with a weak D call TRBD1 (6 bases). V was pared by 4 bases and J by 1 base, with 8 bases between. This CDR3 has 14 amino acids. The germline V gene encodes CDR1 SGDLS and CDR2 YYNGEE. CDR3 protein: CASSRGRNTGELFF. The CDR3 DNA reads TGTGCCAGCAGCAGGGGGAGGAACACCGGGGAGCTGTTTTTT. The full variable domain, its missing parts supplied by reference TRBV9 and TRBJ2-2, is DSGVTQTPKHLITATGQRVTLRCSPRSGDLSVYWYQQSLDQGLQFLIQYYNGEERAKGNILERFSAQQFPDLHSELNLSSLELGDSALYFCASSRGRNTGELFFGEGSRLTVL.

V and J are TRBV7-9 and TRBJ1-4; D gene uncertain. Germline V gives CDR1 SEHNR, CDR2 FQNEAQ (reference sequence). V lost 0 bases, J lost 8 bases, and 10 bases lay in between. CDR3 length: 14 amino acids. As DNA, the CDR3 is TGTGCCAGCAGCTTAGCGGAAGGCGGGGAAAAACTGTTTTTT. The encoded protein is CASSLAEGGEKLFF.

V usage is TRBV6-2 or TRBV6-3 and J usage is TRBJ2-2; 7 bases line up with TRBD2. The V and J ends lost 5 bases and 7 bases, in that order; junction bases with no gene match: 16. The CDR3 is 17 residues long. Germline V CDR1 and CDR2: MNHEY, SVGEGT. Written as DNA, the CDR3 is TGTGCCAGCAGTGCCCCGGGGCGCGGGGGTCGGGACGGGGAGCTGTTTTTT. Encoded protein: CASSAPGRGGRDGELFF.

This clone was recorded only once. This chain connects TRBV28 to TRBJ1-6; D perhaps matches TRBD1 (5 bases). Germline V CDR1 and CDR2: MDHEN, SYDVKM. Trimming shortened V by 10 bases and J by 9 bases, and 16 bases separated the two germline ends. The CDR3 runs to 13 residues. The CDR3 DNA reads TGTGCCACCCGGGACGCCTTAACTTCACCCCTCCACTTT. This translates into CATRDALTSPLHF.

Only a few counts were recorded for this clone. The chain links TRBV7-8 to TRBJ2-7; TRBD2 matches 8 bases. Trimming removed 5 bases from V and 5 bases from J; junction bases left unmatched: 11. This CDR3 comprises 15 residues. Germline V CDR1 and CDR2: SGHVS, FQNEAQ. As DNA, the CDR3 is TGTGCCAGCAGCCCCGGGGGGGGCGGCCTTAACGAGCAGTACGTC. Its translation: CASSPGGGGLNEQYV.

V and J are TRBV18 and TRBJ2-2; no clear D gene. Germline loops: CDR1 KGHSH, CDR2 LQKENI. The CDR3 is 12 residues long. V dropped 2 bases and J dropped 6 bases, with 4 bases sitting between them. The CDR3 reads CASSPAPGELFF. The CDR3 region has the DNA TGTGCCAGCTCACCAGCCCCCGGGGAGCTGTTTTTT. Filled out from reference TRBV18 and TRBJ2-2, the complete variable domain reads NAGVMQNPRHLVRRRGQEARLRCSPMKGHSHVYWYRQLPEEGLKFMVYLQKENIIDESGMPKERFSAEFPKEGPSILRIQQVVRGDSAAYFCASSPAPGELFFGEGSRLTVL.

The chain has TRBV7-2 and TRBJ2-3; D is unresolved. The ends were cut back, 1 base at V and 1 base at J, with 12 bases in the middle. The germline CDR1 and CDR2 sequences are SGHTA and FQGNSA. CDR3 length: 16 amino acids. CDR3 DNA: TGTGCCAGCAGCTTAGATCCGGGTTTGGGCACAGATACGCAGTATTTT. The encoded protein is CASSLDPGLGTDTQYF.

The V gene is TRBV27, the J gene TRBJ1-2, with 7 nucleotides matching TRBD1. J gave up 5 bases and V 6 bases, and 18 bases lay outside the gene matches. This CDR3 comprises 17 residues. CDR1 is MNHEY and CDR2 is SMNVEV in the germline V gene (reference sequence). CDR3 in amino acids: CASRPAGTVSLGYGYTF. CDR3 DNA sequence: TGTGCCAGCAGACCGGCCGGGACAGTCTCCCTGGGGTATGGCTACACCTTC.

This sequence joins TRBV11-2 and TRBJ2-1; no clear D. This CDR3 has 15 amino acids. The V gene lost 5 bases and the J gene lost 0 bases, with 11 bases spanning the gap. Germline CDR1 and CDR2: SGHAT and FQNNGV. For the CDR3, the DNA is TGTGCCAGCAGCCCCTCCAGTGGCTCCTACAATGAGCAGTTCTTC. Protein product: CASSPSSGSYNEQFF.

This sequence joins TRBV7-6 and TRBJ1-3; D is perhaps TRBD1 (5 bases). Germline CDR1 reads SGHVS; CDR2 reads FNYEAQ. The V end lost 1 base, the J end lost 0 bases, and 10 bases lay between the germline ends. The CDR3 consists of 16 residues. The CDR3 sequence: CASSLVAGGSGNTIYF. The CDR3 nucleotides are TGTGCCAGCAGCTTAGTCGCTGGGGGCTCTGGAAACACCATATATTTT.

This chain's CDR3 is CASSEERGRNYGYTF. CDR3 nucleotides: TGTGCCAGCAGTGAAGAGAGGGGTCGTAACTATGGCTACACCTTC. V gene TRBV6-1 combines with J gene TRBJ1-2; D is perhaps TRBD1 (5 bases). The germline V gene encodes CDR1 MNHNS and CDR2 SASEGT. The CDR3 loop spans 15 amino acids. Trimming cost V 1 base and J 1 base, with 10 bases left between them.

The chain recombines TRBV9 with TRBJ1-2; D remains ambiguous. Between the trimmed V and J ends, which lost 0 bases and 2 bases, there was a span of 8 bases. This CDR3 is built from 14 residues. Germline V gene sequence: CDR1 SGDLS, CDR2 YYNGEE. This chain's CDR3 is CASSVGRINYGYTF. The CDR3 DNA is TGTGCCAGCAGCGTAGGACGGATCAACTATGGCTACACCTTC.

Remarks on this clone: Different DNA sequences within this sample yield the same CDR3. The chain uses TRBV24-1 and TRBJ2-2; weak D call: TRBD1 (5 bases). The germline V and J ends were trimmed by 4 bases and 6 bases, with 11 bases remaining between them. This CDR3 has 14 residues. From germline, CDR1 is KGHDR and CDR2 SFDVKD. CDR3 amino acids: CATSDRGQSGELFF. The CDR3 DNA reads TGTGCCACCAGTGACCGAGGACAATCCGGGGAGCTGTTTTTT.

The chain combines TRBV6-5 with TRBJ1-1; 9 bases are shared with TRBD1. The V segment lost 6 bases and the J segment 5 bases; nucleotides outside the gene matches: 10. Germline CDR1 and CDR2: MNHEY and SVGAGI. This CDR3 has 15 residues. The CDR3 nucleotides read TGTGCCAGCAGAGGATGGACAGGGGTGGGGACTGAAGCTTTCTTT. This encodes CASRGWTGVGTEAFF.

The CDR3 spells CASSLAGGVEQFF. CDR3 sequence (DNA): TGTGCCAGCAGTTTAGCGGGAGGTGTCGAGCAGTTCTTC. The chain links TRBV25-1 to TRBJ2-1, with 10 bases lining up with TRBD2. From germline, CDR1 is MGHDK and CDR2 SYGVNS. The CDR3 totals 13 residues. The ends lost 5 bases at V and 10 bases at J; junction bases unmatched: 5. Full variable domain (remainder filled in from reference TRBV25-1 and TRBJ2-1): EADIYQTPRYLVIGTGKKITLECSQTMGHDKMYWYQQDPGMELHLIHYSYGVNSTEKGDLSSESTVSRIRTEHFPLTLESARPSHTSQYLCASSLAGGVEQFFGPGTRLTVL.

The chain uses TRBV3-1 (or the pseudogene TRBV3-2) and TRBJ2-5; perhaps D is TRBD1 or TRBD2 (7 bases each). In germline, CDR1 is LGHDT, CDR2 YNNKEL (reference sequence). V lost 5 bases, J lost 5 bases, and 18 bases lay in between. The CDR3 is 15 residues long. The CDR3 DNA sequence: TGTGCCAGCAGCACAACTGGGGAGGGGGCTGAGACCCAGTACTTC. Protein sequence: CASSTTGEGAETQYF.

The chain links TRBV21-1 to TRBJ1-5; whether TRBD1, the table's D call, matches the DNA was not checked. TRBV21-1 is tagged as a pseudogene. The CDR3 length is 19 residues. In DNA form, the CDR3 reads TGTGCCAGCCCCACCTGGGACAGGGGACCAGACTATAGCAATCAGCCCCAGCATTTT. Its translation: CASPTWDRGPDYSNQPQHF.

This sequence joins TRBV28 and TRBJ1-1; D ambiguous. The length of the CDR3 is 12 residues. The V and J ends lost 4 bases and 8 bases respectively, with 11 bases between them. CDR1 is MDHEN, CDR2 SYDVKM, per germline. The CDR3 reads CASSSSIREAFF. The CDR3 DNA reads TGTGCCAGCAGTTCCTCGATCCGAGAAGCTTTCTTT. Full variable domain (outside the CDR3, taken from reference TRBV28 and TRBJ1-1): DVKVTQSSRYLVKRTGEKVFLECVQDMDHENMFWYRQDPGLGLRLIYFSYDVKMKEKGDIPEGYSVSREKKERFSLILESASTNQTSMYLCASSSSIREAFFGQGTRLTVV.

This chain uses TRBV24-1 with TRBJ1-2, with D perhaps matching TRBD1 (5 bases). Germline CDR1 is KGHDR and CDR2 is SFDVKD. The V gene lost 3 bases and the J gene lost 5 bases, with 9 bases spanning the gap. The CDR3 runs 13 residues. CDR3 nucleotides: TGTGCCACCAGTGATGGGGACCGTTATGGCTACACCTTC. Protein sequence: CATSDGDRYGYTF.

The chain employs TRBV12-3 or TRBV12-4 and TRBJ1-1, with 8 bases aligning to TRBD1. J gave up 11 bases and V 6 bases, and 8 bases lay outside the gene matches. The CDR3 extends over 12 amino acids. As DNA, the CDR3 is TGTGCCAGCAGACCCGACAGGGGAAGGGCTTTCTTT. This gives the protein CASRPDRGRAFF.

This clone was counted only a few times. The CDR3 DNA sequence: TGTGCCAGTACCAGTATGGGGACCCCTGGGGAGACCCAGTACTTC. Amino acid sequence: CASTSMGTPGETQYF. This chain uses TRBV19 with TRBJ2-5; D may be TRBD1 or TRBD2 (5 bases each). Per the germline V gene, CDR1 is LNHDA and CDR2 is SQIVND (reference sequence). This CDR3 has 15 residues. V lost 7 bases and J lost 5, with 20 bases in between.

The CDR3 loop reads CASSQDPVWDEQFF. The CDR3 coding sequence is TGTGCCAGCAGCCAAGACCCAGTATGGGATGAGCAGTTCTTC. The chain has TRBV3-1 (or the pseudogene TRBV3-2) and TRBJ2-1; D gene ambiguous. In germline, CDR1 is LGHDT, CDR2 YNNKEL (reference sequence). Trimming shortened V by 0 bases and J by 8 bases, and 11 bases separated the two germline ends. The CDR3 covers 14 residues.

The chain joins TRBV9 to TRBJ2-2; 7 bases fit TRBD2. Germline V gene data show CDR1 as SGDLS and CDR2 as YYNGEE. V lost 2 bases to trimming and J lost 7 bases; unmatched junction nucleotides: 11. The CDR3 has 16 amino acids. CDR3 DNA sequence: TGTGCCAGCAGCGTGCTAGCGGACCGCCCTGACGGGGAGCTGTTTTTT. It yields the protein CASSVLADRPDGELFF.

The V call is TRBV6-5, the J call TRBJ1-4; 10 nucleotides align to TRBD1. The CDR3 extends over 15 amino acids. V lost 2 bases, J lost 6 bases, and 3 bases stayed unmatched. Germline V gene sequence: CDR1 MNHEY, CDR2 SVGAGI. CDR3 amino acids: CASSYGQGGYEKLFF. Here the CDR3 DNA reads TGTGCCAGCAGTTACGGACAGGGGGGATATGAAAAACTGTTTTTT.

The CDR3 loop is CASSEGAGGFNEQFF. For the CDR3, the DNA is TGCGCCAGCAGCGAAGGGGCGGGAGGGTTCAATGAGCAGTTCTTC. V is TRBV4-1 and J is TRBJ2-1, with TRBD2 matching over 9 bases. Germline V gene lookup returns CDR1 MGHRA and CDR2 YSYEKL. With V trimmed by 5 bases and J by 6 bases, 8 bases remained unmatched. This CDR3 contains 15 residues.

CDR3 amino acids: CASSFRQGAYNEQFF. The CDR3 DNA reads TGTGCCAGCAGCTTCCGACAGGGGGCCTACAATGAGCAGTTCTTC. The V call is TRBV14, the J call TRBJ2-1, with 9 bases identical to TRBD1. There are 15 residues in the CDR3. Germline V gene lookup returns CDR1 SGHDN and CDR2 FVKESK. The junction had 4 bases not matched to a gene; V was cut back by 5 bases and J by 2 bases.

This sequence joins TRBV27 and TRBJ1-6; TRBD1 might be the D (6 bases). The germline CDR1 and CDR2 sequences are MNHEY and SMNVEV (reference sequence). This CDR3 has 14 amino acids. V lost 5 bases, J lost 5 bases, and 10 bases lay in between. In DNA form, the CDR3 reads TGTGCCAGCAGTCGACAGGTAGATAATTCACCCCTCCACTTT. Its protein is CASSRQVDNSPLHF.